Below, one TCR beta chain is given with its context. Its antigen remains unidentified. These data are taken from a study of T-cell reconstitution after alpha-beta-depleted transplantation in children. The authors prepared the TCRbeta library with unique molecular identifiers. TCRdb recomputed calls from the PCR reads with MiXCR, one row per CDR3 protein. Here the sample spans over 400,000 distinct CDR3 sequences, around two fifths being singletons. There are 12 residues in the CDR3. Trimming left V 5 bases short and J 8 bases short, with 13 bases between. Germline CDR1 reads DFQATT; CDR2 reads SNEGSKA (reference sequence). Study results and limitations: In patients about two months after transplant, alpha-beta T cells reportedly arose from several hundred expanded graft clones. For some patients, TCRbeta diversity was high at day 60 because of recipient T cells and thymic progenitors that survived. Among T cells one year after transplant, newly produced cells accounted for most counts and diversity.

This TCR was sampled from a girl aged 2-10 years with aplastic anemia, due to receive a stem cell transplant. The V gene is TRBV20-1, the J gene TRBJ2-1; D call uncertain. Source: PBMCs, taken before TCRalphabeta/CD19-depleted stem cell transplant. CDR3 loop: CSASTRLDEQFF. Written as DNA, the CDR3 is TGCAGTGCTTCGACCAGATTAGATGAGCAGTTCTTC.